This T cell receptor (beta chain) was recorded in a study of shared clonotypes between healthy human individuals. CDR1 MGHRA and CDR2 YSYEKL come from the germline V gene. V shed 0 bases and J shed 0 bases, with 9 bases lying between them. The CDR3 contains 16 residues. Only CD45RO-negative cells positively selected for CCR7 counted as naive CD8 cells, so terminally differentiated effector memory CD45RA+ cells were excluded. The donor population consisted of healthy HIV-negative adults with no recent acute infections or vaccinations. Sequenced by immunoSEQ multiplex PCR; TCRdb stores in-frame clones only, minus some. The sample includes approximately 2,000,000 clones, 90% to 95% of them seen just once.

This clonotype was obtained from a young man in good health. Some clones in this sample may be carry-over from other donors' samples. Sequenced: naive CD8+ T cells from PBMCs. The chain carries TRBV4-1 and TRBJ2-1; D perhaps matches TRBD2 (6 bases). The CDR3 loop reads CASSQDRAGSYNEQFF. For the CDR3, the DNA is TGCGCCAGCAGCCAAGACCGAGCGGGCTCCTACAATGAGCAGTTCTTC.